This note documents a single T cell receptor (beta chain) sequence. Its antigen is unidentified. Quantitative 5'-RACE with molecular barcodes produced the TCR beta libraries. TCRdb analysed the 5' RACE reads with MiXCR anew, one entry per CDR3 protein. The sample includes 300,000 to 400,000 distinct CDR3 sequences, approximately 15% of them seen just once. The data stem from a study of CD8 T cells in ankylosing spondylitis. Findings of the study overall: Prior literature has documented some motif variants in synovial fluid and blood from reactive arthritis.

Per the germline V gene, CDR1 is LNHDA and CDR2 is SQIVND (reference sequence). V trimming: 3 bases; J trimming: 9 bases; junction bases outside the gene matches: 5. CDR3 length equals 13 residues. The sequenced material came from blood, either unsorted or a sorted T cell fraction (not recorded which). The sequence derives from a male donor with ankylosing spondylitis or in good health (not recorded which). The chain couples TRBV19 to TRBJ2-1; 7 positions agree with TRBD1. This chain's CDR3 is CASSISGGTEQFF. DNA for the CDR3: TGTGCCAGTAGTATTTCAGGGGGAACTGAGCAGTTCTTC.